A single sample is the source of the 2 T cell receptor beta chains below, sequenced in a study of blood T cell repertoires in COVID-19. TCRdb's copy holds only in-frame clones and misses some; the assay was immunoSEQ multiplex PCR. Among a few hundred thousand clones, 80% to 85% were seen once, and the ten largest hold about 5.4%. Sequencing used PBMCs or T cells enriched from blood (not recorded which). The receptors shown here come from a woman in her forties or fifties who had recovered from COVID-19.

The genes are TRBV27 and TRBJ2-7; TRBD2 agrees at 12 bases. CDR1 MNHEY and CDR2 SMNVEV come from the germline V gene (reference sequence). The CDR3 is 14 amino acids. After removal of 5 bases from V and 6 bases from J, the junction contained 5 bases not matched to a gene. The CDR3 DNA is TGTGCCAGCAGTCCTAGCGGGGGGGGTGGCGAGCAGTACTTC. Translating it yields CASSPSGGGGEQYF.

V usage is TRBV6-5 and J usage is TRBJ1-2; 7 bases are shared with TRBD1. The CDR3 sequence is 14 residues long. The germline V gene has CDR1 MNHEY and CDR2 SVGAGI. Trimming took 2 bases from V and 5 from J; bases not matched to a gene: 5. The CDR3 bases are TGTGCCAGCAGTTACCGTCCAGGGGGGTATGGCTACACCTTC. Translation gives CASSYRPGGYGYTF.